This T cell receptor (beta chain) was captured in a study of tumor and adjacent non-tumor tissue in lung cancer listed by TCRdb under 2018. A note on the overall study: Of the cohort, over 9 patients had adenocarcinoma, 2 had squamous cell carcinoma and 1 had small cell lung cancer. A few dozen paired specimens, one tumor and one normal lung sample per patient, were profiled by TCRbeta CDR3 sequencing. Among the roughly 15 patients, ages ranged from about 31 to 85 years, around 10 were men and 5 were women, and disease was TNM stage I to III. The study compared bulk TCRbeta repertoires from lung tumor tissue and matched distant non-tumor lung tissue of about 14 lung cancer patients. Sequencing produced some 130,000,000 productive TCRbeta reads in total, an average of around 4.2 million reads per sample.

Bulk unsorted tissue served as the source for RNA extraction, and RNA quality was assessed using a NanoDrop ND-1000 and an Agilent 2100. The donors were newly diagnosed lung cancer patients admitted for thoracic surgery in China from August to November 2014 who had not received prior chemotherapy. Anyone who had undergone radiotherapy or chemotherapy before, or who had another cancer at the same time, was left out of the study. Pieces of surgical tissue measuring about 1-2.1 cm3 were kept in RNAlater solution and stored at -80 degrees C until use. The study at large found these results: The top 100 clones made up a significantly larger cumulative share of the repertoire in normal lung than in tumor tissue. The sequencing platform is not named in the methods, and unique molecular identifiers are not mentioned. With only around 15 patients in the cohort, the authors noted that larger samples and more detailed clinical data are needed. Significantly higher TCR diversity was found in younger patients, and higher tumor TCR diversity was associated with shorter overall and disease-free survival. Because peripheral blood was not sequenced, blood TCRbeta repertoires in the lung cancer patients of the study were not examined. Significantly higher TCR diversity (inverse Simpson) was observed in tumor tissue than in normal lung tissue (approximately 440 vs 150, P = 0.0075, Mann-Whitney U test).

The library was built by means of multiplex PCR. Reads for this sample came from an Illumina HiSeq 2500. TCRbeta libraries were constructed through three rounds of nested PCR with primers (Table S4) according to protocols adapted from ARM-PCR. PCR products of 200-500 bp were gel-excised and purified with the QIAquick gel extraction kit before sequencing. Per the source publication's procedure: Reads were cleaned using Trimmomatic, were merged into complete CDR3 sequences using FLASH, and were assigned to V(D)J germline segments using MiTCR. VDJtools was used to compute clonal diversity as the inverse Simpson's index. In-frame sequences lacking a premature stop codon were counted as productive reads. TCRdb reprocessing: public reads trimmed at Q25 with fastp, clones called with MiXCR, in-frame beta chains kept. One record per CDR3 amino acid sequence lists the most common genes and DNA. The V and J calls and clone size come from TCRdb's table, not from the authors' own analysis. This sample gives about 110,000 distinct CDR3 sequences in total; 75% of them show up just once. The top ten hold under 45% of the sample.

The germline V gene (reference sequence) yields DFQATT for CDR1 and SNEGSKA for CDR2. The CDR3 sequence holds 15 residues, the cysteine and phenylalanine included. Only CDR3 DNA remains: 45 bases, in frame from the first base. This clonotype was recorded only once. This clone's antigen is unknown. One junction end does not reproduce the germline sequence, and a read error may be involved. Sequenced: lung tumor tissue. This receptor was taken from a woman in her fifties or sixties with non-small cell lung cancer. Recombination linked TRBV20-1 to TRBJ2-1, with 12 junctional bases fitting TRBD2. The CDR3 protein sequence reads: CSATPTSGSSREHSF. The DNA sequence is as follows: TGCAGTGCTACTCCGACTAGCGGGAGCAGTCGGGAGCACTCCTTC.